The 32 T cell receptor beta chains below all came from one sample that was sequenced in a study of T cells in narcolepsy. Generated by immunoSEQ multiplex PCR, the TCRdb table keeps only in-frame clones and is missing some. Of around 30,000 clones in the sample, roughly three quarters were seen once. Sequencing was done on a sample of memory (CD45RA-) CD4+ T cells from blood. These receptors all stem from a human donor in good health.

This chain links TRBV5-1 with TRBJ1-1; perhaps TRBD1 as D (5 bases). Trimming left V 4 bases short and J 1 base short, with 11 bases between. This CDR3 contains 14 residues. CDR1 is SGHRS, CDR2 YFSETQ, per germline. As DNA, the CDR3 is TGCGCCAGCAGCCGACAGAGGCCGAACACTGAAGCTTTCTTT. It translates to CASSRQRPNTEAFF.

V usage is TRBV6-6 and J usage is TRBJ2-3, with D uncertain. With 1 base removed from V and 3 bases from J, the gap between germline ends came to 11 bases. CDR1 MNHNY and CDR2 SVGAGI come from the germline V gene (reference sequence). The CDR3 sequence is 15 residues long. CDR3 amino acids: CASSYLGSTTDTQYF. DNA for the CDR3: TGTGCCAGCAGTTACTTAGGTTCCACGACAGATACGCAGTATTTT.

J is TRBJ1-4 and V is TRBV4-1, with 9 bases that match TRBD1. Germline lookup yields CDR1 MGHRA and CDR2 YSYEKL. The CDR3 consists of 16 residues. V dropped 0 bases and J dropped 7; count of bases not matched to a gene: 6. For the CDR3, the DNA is TGCGCCAGCAGCCAAGATCTTGGGACAGGGCGTGAAAAACTGTTTTTT. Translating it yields CASSQDLGTGREKLFF.

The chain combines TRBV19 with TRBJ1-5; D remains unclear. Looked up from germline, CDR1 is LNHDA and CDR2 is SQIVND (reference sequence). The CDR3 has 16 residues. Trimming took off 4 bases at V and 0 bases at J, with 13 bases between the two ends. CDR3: CASSRVWANSNQPQHF. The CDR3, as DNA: TGTGCCAGTAGTAGAGTCTGGGCGAATAGCAATCAGCCCCAGCATTTT.

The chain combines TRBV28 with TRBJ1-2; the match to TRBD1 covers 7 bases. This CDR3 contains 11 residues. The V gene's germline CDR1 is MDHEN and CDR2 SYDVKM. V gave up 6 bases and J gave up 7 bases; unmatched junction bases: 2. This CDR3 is CASRDRSGYTF. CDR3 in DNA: TGTGCCAGCAGGGACAGGTCTGGCTACACCTTC.

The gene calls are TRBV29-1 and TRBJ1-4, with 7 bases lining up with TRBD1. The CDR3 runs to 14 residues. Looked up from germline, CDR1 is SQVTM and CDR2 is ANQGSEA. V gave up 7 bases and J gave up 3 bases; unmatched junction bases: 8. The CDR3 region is CSGRTGGSNEKLFF. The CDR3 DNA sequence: TGCAGCGGTCGGACAGGAGGATCTAATGAAAAACTGTTTTTT.

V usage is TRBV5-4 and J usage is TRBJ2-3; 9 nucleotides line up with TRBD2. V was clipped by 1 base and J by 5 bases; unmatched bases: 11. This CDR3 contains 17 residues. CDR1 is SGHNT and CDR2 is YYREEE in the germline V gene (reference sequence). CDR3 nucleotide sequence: TGTGCCAGCAGCTTGTGGGGCGGGAGGGCCGGGGGAGATACGCAGTATTTT. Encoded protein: CASSLWGGRAGGDTQYF.

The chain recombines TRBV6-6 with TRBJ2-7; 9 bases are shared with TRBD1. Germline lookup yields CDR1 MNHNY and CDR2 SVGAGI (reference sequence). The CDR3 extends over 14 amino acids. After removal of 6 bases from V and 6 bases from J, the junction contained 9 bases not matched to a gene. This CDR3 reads CASRFLTGGGEQYF. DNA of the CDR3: TGTGCCAGCAGATTCTTGACAGGGGGAGGCGAGCAGTACTTC.

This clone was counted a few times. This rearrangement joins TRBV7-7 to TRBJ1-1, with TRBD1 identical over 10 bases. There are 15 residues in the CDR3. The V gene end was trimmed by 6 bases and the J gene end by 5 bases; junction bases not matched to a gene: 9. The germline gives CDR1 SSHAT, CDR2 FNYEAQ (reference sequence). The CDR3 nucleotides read TGTGCCAGCAGTCCTGTGGGACAGGGGTTAACTGAAGCTTTCTTT. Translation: CASSPVGQGLTEAFF.

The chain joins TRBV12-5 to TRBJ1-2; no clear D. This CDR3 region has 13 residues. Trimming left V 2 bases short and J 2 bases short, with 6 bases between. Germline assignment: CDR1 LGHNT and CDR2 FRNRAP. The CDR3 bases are TGTGCTAGTGGTTTGTCCAGCAACTATGGCTACACCTTC. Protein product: CASGLSSNYGYTF.

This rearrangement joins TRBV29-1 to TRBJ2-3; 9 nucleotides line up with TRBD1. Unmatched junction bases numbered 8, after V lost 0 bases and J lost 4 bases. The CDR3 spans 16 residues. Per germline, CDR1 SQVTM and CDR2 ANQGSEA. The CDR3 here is CSVEDSGQGGPDTQYF. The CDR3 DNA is TGCAGCGTTGAAGACTCGGGACAGGGTGGCCCAGATACGCAGTATTTT.

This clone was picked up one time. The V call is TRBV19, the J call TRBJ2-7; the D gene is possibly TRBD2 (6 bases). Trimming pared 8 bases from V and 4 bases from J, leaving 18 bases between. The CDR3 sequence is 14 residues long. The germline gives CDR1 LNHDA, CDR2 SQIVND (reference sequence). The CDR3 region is CASGEDNTKYEQYF. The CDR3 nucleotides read TGTGCCAGTGGGGAGGACAACACCAAGTACGAGCAGTACTTC.

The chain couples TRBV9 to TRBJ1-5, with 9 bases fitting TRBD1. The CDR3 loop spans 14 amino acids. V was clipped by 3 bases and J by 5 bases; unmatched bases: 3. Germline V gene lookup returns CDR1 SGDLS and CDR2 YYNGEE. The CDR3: CASSEGQGDQPQHF. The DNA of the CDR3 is TGTGCCAGCAGCGAGGGACAGGGTGATCAGCCCCAGCATTTT.

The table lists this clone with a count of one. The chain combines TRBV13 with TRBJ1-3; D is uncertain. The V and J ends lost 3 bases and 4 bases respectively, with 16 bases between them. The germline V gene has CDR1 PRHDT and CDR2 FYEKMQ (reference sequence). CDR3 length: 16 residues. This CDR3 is CASSFDLAGKGNTIYF. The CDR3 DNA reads TGTGCCAGCAGCTTCGATCTGGCGGGAAAAGGAAACACCATATATTTT.

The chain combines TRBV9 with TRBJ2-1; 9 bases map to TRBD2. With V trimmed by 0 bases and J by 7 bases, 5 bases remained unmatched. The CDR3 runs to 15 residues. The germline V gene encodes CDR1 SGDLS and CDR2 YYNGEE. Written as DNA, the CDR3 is TGTGCCAGCAGCGTAGAGGTTAGCGGGGGTAATGAGCAGTTCTTC. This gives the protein CASSVEVSGGNEQFF.

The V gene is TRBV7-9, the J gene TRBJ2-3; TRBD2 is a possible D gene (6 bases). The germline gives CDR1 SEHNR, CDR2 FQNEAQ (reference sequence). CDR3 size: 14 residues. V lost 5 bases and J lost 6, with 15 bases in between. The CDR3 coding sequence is TGTGCCAGCAGCAATCGGGACTTCTGGGATACGCAGTATTTT. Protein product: CASSNRDFWDTQYF. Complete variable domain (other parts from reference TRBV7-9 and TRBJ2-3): DTGVSQNPRHKITKRGQNVTFRCDPISEHNRLYWYRQTLGQGPEFLTYFQNEAQLEKSRLLSDRFSAERPKGSFSTLEIQRTEQGDSAMYLCASSNRDFWDTQYFGPGTRLTVL.

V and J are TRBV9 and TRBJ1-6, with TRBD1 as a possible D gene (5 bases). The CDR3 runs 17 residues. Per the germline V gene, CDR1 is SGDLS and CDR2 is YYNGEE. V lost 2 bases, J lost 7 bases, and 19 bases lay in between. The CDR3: CASSVGPQRAGNSPLHF. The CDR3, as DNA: TGTGCCAGCAGCGTGGGCCCCCAGCGGGCAGGGAATTCACCCCTCCACTTT. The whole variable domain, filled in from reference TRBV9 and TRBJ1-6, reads DSGVTQTPKHLITATGQRVTLRCSPRSGDLSVYWYQQSLDQGLQFLIQYYNGEERAKGNILERFSAQQFPDLHSELNLSSLELGDSALYFCASSVGPQRAGNSPLHFGNGTRLTVT.

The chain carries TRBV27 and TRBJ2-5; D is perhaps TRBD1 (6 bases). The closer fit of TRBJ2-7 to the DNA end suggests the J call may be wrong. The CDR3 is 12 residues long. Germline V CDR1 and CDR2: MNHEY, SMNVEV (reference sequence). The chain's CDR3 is CATKTGSYEQYF. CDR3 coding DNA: TGTGCCACAAAGACAGGTTCCTACGAGCAGTACTTC.

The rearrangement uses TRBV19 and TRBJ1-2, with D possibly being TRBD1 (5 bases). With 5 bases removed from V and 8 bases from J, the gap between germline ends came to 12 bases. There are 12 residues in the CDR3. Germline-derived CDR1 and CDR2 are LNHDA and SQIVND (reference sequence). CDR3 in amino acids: CASSARTLGYTF. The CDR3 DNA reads TGTGCCAGTAGTGCTCGGACACTCGGCTACACCTTC.

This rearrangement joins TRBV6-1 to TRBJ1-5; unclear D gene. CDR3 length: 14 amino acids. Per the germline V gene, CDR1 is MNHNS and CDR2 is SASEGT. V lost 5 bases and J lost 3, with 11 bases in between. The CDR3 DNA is TGTGCCAGCAGTCAAGAGTGGGTCAATCAGCCCCAGCATTTT. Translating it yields CASSQEWVNQPQHF.

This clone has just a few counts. The CDR3 spells CASSVDSGSYNEQFF. CDR3 nucleotides: TGTGCCAGCAGCGTGGACAGTGGCTCCTACAATGAGCAGTTCTTC. The chain links TRBV9 to TRBJ2-1, with a weak D call TRBD1 (6 bases). Trimming took off 2 bases at V and 0 bases at J, with 9 bases between the two ends. The germline V gene has CDR1 SGDLS and CDR2 YYNGEE. The CDR3 sequence is 15 residues long.

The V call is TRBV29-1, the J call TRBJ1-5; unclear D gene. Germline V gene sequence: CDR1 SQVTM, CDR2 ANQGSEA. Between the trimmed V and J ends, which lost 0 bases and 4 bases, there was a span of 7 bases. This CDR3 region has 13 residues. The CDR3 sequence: CSVEEHPNQPQHF. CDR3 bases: TGCAGCGTTGAAGAACACCCAAATCAGCCCCAGCATTTT.

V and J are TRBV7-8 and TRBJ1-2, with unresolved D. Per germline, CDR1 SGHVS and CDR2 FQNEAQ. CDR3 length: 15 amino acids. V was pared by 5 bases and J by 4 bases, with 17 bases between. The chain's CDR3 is CASSRRESHGYGYTF. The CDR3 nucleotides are TGTGCCAGCAGCAGGCGGGAGAGCCATGGCTATGGCTACACCTTC.

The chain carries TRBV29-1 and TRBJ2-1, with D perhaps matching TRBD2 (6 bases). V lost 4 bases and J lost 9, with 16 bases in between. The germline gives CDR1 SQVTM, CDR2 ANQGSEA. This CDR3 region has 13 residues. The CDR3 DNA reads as TGCAGCGTTGCCGTGGGACTTGGATTTGAGCAGTTCTTC. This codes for CSVAVGLGFEQFF.

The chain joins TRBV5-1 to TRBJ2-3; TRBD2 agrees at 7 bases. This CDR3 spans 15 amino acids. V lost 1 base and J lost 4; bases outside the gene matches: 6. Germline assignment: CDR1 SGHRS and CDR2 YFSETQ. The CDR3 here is CASSLIGLAADTQYF. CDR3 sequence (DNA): TGCGCCAGCAGCTTGATTGGGCTAGCGGCAGATACGCAGTATTTT.

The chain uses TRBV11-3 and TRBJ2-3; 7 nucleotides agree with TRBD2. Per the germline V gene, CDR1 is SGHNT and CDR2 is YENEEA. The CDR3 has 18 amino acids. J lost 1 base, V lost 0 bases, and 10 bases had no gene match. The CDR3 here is CASSLDRPKAGGTDTQYF. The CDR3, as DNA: TGTGCCAGCAGCTTAGATCGCCCCAAGGCGGGAGGCACAGATACGCAGTATTTT.

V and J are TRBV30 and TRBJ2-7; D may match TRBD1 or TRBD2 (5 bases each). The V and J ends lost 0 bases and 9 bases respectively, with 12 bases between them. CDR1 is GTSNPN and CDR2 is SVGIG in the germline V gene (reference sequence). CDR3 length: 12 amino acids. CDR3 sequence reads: CAWSVSGGLQYF. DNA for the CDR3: TGTGCCTGGAGTGTATCTGGGGGATTGCAGTACTTC.

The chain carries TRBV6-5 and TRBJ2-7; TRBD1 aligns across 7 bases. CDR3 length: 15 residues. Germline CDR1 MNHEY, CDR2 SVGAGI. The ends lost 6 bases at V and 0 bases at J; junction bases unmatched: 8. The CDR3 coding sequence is TGTGCCAGCAGCCCGGACAGGATATTCTCCTACGAGCAGTACTTC. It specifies CASSPDRIFSYEQYF.

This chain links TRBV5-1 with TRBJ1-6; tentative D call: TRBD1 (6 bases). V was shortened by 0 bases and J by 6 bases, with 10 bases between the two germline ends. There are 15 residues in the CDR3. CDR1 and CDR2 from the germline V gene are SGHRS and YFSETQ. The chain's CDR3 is CASSLEGGTNSPLHF. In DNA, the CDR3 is TGCGCCAGCAGCTTGGAGGGGGGGACTAATTCACCCCTCCACTTT.

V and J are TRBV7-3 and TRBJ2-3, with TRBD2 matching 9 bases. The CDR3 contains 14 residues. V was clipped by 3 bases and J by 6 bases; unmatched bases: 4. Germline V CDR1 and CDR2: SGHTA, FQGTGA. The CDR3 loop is CASSFSGRGDTQYF. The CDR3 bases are TGTGCCAGCAGCTTTAGCGGGAGAGGGGATACGCAGTATTTT.

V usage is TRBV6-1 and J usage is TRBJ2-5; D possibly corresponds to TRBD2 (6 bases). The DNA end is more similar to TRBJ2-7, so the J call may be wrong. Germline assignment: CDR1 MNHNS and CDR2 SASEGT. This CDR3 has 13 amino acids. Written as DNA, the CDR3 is TGTGCCAGCAGTGAAGCGACTAGCTACGAGCAGTACTTC. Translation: CASSEATSYEQYF.

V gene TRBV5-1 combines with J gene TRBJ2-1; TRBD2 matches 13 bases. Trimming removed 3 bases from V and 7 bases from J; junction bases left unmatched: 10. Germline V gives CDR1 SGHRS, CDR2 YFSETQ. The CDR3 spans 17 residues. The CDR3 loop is CASSSRTSGSGGNEQFF. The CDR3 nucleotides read TGCGCCAGCAGCTCACGGACTAGCGGGAGCGGAGGGAATGAGCAGTTCTTC.